This TCR beta chain was retrieved from a study of blood T cell repertoires in COVID-19. The wider study: Italy, Spain and the United States were the sources of the convalescent and acute COVID-19 samples. In each case, the material was cDNA or gDNA derived from T cells, B-cell-depleted T cells, or PBMCs.

Per the original methods: Quantification of nucleated cells was approximated via reference gene primer amplification. The table came from immunoSEQ multiplex PCR; TCRdb's copy has only in-frame clones and leaves some out. The V and J calls and clone size are taken from that table; D and trimming were inferred from the DNA. Of under 200,000 clones listed, approximately 87% are singletons. Seattle cases were enrolled at active infection and followed longitudinally. Germline V gives CDR1 LGHDT, CDR2 YNNKEL (reference sequence). Trimming removed 2 bases from V and 8 bases from J, with 12 bases in between. The CDR3 is 13 amino acids.

The chain employs TRBV3-1 (or the pseudogene TRBV3-2) and TRBJ1-1; D remains ambiguous. The sequencing input was peripheral blood. This receptor was identified in a woman in her sixties or seventies with COVID-19, enrolled during active disease. This chain's CDR3 is CASSQHDGEEAFF. The CDR3 region has the DNA TGTGCCAGCAGCCAACATGACGGAGAAGAAGCTTTCTTT.